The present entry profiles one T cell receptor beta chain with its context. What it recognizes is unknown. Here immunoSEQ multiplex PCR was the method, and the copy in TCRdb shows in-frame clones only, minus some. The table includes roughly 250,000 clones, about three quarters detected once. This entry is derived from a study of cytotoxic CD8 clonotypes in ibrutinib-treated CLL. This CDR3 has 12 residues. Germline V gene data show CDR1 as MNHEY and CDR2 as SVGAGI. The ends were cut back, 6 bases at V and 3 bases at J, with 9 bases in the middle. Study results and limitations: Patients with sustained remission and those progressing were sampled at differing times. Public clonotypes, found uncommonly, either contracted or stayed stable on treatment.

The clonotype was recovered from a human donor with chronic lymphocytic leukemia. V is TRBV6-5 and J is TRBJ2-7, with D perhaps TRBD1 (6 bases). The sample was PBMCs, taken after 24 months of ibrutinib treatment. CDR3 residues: CASSHRDYEQYF. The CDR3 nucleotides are TGTGCCAGCAGCCACAGGGACTACGAGCAGTACTTC.